Given below is one T cell receptor (beta chain) in context. This CDR3 is built from 14 residues. The ends were cut back, 6 bases at V and 6 bases at J, with 15 bases in the middle. The germline V gene encodes CDR1 MNHEY and CDR2 SMNVEV (reference sequence). Produced via immunoSEQ multiplex PCR; TCRdb's table is partial and in-frame only. In the table there are 2 million to 2.5 million clones, around 93% of which are singletons. The data derive from a study of shared clonotypes between healthy human individuals. The sample comprised naive CD4+ T cells from PBMCs. Subset given: CD45RA+ positively selected. This receptor was identified in a man in his late teens or twenties in good health. Some clones in this sample may be carry-over from other donors' samples. V and J are TRBV27 and TRBJ1-5, with D maybe TRBD1 (5 bases). The CDR3 nucleotides read TGTGCCAGCAGGGCCCGGGGGAGAACTCAGCCCCAGCATTTT. It codes for CASRARGRTQPQHF.